The source of this TCR beta chain is a study of shared clonotypes between healthy human individuals. Across the whole study: A couple of women and a few men aged 18 to 49 served as donors. Study-level results: Researchers sampled only blood; tissue repertoires likely differ.

The V end lost 2 bases, the J end lost 10 bases, and 12 bases lay between the germline ends. CDR3 length: 12 residues. Germline-derived CDR1 and CDR2 are MNHEY and SVGAGI. On this clone itself: What it recognizes is unknown.

Naive CD8 cells comprised CD45RO-negative, CCR7-positively selected cells, excluding terminally differentiated effector memory CD45RA+ cells. In the study's own analysis: ImmunoSEQ only sent back junction sequences with no quality scores, so filtering was done differently. The repertoire was sequenced with immunoSEQ multiplex PCR; TCRdb's copy has only in-frame clones and lacks some. The D gene and trimming were derived from the DNA, and the V and J assignments and clone size from that table. The data contain about 580,000 clones, about 98% of them singletons. This receptor was taken from a man between 25 and 39 years old in good health. The source material was naive CD8+ T cells sorted from blood. The chain links TRBV6-5 to TRBJ2-7; no definite D call. CDR3 sequence: CASSYAEGSQYF. The CDR3 nucleotides read TGTGCCAGCAGTTACGCGGAAGGGTCCCAGTACTTC.